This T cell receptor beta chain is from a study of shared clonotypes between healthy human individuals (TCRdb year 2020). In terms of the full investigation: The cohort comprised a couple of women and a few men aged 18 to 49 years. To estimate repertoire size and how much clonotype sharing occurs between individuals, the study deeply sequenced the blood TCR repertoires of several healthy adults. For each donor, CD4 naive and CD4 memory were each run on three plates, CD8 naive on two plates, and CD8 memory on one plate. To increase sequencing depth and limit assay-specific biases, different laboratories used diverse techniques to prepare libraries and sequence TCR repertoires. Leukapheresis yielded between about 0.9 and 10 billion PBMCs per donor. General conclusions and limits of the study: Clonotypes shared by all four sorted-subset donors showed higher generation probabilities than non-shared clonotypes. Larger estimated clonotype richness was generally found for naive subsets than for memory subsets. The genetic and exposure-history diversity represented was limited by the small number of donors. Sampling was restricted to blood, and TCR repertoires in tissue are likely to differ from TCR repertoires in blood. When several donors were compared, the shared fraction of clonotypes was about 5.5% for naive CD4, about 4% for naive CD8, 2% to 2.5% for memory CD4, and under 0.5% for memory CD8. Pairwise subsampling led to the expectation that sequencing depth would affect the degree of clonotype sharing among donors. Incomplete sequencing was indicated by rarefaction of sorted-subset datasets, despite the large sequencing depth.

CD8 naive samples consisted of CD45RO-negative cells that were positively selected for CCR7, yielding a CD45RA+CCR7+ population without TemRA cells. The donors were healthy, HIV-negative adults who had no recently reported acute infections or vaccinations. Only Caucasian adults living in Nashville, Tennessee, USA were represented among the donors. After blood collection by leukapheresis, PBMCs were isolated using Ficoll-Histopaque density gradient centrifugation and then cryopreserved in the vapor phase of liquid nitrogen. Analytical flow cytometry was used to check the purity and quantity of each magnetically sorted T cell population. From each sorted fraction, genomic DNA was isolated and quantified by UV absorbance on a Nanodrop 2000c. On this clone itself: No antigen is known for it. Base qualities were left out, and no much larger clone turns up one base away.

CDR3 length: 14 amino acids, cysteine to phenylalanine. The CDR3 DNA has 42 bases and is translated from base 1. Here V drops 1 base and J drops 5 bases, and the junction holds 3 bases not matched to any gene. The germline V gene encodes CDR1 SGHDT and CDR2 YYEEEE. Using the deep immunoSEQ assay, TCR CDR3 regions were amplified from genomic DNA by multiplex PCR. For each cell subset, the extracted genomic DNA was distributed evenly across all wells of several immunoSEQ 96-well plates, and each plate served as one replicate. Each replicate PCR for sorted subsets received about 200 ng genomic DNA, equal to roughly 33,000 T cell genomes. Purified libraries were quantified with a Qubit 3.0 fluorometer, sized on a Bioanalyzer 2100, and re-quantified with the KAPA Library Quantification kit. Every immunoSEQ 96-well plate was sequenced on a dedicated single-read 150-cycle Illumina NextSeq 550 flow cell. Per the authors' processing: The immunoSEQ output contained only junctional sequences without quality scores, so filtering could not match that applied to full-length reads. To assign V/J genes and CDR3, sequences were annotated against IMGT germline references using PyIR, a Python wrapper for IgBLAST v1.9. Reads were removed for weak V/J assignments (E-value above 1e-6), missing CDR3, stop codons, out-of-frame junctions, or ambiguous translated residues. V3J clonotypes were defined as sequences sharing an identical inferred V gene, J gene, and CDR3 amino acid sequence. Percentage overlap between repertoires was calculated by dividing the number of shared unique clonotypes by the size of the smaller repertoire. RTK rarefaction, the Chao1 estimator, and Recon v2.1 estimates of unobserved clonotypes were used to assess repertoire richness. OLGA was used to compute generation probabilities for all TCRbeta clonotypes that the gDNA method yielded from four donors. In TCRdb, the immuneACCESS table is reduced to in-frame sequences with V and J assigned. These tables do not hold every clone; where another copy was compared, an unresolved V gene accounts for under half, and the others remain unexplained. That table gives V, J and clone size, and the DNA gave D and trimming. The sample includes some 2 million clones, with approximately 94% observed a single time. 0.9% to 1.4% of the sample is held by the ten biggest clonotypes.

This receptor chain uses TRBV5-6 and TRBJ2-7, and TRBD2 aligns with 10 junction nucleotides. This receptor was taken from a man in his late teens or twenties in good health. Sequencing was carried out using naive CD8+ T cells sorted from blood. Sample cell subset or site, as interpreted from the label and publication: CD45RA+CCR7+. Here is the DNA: TGTGCCAGCAGCTTGAGCGGGGGGGCTGACGAGCAGTACTTC. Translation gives CASSLSGGADEQYF.